Sequencing of this TCR beta chain was carried out in a study of blood T cell repertoires in COVID-19. The wider study: Both acute and convalescent COVID-19 samples were obtained from the United States, Italy and Spain.

V lost 4 bases and J lost 0; bases outside the gene matches: 13. This CDR3 is 20 amino acids long. From germline, CDR1 is ENHRY and CDR2 SYGVKD. Original data processing: Quantification of nucleated cells was approximated via reference gene primer amplification. Here immunoSEQ multiplex PCR was the method, and the copy in TCRdb shows in-frame clones only, minus some. V, J and clone size are taken as reported in that table, and D and trimming were inferred from the DNA itself. The repertoire holds about 400,000 clones, roughly 90% seen once, with 1.7% in the top ten. The rearrangement links TRBV10-3 to TRBJ2-1; the match to TRBD2 covers 12 bases. This clonotype was obtained from a woman in her 30s who had recovered from COVID-19. The specimen sequenced was PBMCs or T cells enriched from blood (not recorded which). CDR3 sequence: CAISAQLGLAGLSSYNEQFF. The CDR3 DNA follows: TGTGCCATCAGTGCTCAATTGGGACTAGCGGGCCTGAGCTCCTACAATGAGCAGTTCTTC.